This T cell receptor beta chain appears in the sequencing data of a study of molecular identifiers for immune sequencing clone quantification. Study in general: Four portions were sequenced after RNA from about 20,000 or 100,000 naive CD8 cells was split five ways in replicates.

This clonotype was picked up many times. V trimming: 4 bases; J trimming: 6 bases; junction bases outside the gene matches: 8. The CDR3 is made up of 15 amino acids. Germline V gene data show CDR1 as LNHDA and CDR2 as SQIVND (reference sequence). Previously described methods and listed TCR primers were used for bulk TCR libraries. TCRdb passed the PCR reads through MiXCR, listing each CDR3 protein once. The sample includes about 640,000 distinct CDR3 sequences, 15% to 20% of them seen just once. The chain has TRBV19 and TRBJ2-2, with TRBD2 identical over 7 bases. The origin of this receptor is a human donor in good health. Some libraries in this study had Jurkat cell RNA spiked in. Material for sequencing was naive CD8+ T cells from blood, with Jurkat cell RNA spiked in. Subset reported: FACS-sorted CD8+CD4-CCR7+CD45RA+ naive T cells. Here the CDR3 DNA reads TGTGCCAGTAGTAGCGGGAGCCGTAGGGCCGGGGAGCTGTTTTTT. Translating gives CASSSGSRRAGELFF.